This T cell receptor beta chain appears in the sequencing data of a study of OX40 agonist ivuxolimab in advanced cancers. Study-level results: By week 6 at 0.1 to 3.0 mg/kg, blood CD4+ and CD8+ T cells had expanded clonally.

In regard to this clone: Its target is unknown.

Repertoires were generated with immunoSEQ multiplex PCR, while TCRdb's copy carries only in-frame clones and drops some. This table holds roughly 110,000 clones, around 90% found once. This sequence originates from an adult with an advanced solid tumor such as melanoma, head and neck, liver or kidney cancer. The input for sequencing was CD4+ or CD8+ T cells sorted from blood, taken in a trial of the OX40 agonist ivuxolimab.

In DNA form, the CDR3 reads TGTGCCAGCAGCGTGACAGGGTCGTTTTCGGGACTAGCGGGAGGGCGGGGGACAGATACGCAGTATTTT. It codes for CASSVTGSFSGLAGGRGTDTQYF. The chain uses TRBV9 and TRBJ2-3; 16 bases fit TRBD2. The CDR3 consists of 23 residues. With V trimmed by 2 bases and J by 3 bases, 21 bases remained unmatched. CDR1 and CDR2 from the germline V gene are SGDLS and YYNGEE.